This paragraph covers one T cell receptor (beta chain) sequence. The antigen is undetermined. Clones were sequenced by immunoSEQ multiplex PCR, and TCRdb holds only the in-frame ones, with some missing. The sample contains approximately 81,000 clones, more than 85% of which appear only once. Samples were taken at baseline and on day 1 of cycles 4 and 7. This sample is part of a study of OX40 agonist ivuxolimab in advanced cancers. Across the study: Three individuals attained partial responses, comprising one hepatocellular carcinoma case and two cutaneous melanoma cases.

Notes on the study in general: Dose levels from 0.1 to 3.0 mg/kg saw CD4+ and CD8+ blood T cells expand clonally by week 6. Researchers did not establish what antigens the expanded peripheral T cells target.

The V gene lost 5 bases and the J gene lost 3 bases, with 11 bases spanning the gap. Germline V gene lookup returns CDR1 SQVTM and CDR2 ANQGSEA. The CDR3 runs 12 residues. Sequenced here: CD4+ or CD8+ T cells sorted from blood, sampled in a trial of the OX40 agonist ivuxolimab. The chain combines TRBV29-1 with TRBJ2-7; D is undetermined. The TCR originated in an adult with an advanced solid tumor such as melanoma, head and neck, liver or kidney cancer. The CDR3 is CSVFGTYYEQYF. CDR3 bases: TGCAGCGTTTTTGGCACATACTACGAGCAGTACTTC.